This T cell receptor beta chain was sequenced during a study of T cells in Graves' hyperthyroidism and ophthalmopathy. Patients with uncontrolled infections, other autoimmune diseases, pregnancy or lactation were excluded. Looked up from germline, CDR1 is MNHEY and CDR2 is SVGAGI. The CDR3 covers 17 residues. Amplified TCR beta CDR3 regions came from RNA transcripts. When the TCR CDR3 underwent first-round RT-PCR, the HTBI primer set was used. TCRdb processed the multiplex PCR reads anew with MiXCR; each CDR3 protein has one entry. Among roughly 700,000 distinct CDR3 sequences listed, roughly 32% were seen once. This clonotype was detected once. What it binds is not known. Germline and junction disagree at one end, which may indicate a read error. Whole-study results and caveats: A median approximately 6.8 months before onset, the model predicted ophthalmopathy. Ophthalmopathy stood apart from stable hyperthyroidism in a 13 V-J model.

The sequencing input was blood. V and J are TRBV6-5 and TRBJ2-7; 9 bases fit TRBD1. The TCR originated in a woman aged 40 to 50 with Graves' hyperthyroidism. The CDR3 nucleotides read TGTGCCATCAGTTACTCAACAGGGGGCGCGTGGTCGGGCGAGCAGTACTTC. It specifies CAISYSTGGAWSGEQYF.